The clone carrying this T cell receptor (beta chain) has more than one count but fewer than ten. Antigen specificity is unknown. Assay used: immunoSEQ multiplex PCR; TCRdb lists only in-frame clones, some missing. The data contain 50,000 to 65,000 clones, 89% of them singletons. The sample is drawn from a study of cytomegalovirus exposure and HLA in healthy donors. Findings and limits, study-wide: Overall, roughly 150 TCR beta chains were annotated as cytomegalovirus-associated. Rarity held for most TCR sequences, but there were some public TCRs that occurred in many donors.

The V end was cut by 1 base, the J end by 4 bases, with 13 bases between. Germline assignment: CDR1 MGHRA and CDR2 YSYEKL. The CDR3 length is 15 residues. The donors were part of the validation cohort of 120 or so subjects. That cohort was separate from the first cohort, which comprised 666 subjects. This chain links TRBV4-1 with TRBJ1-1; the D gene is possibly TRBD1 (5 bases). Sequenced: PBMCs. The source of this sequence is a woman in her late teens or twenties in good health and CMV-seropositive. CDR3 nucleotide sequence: TGCGCCAGCAGCCAAGCCAGCCAGGGTACCACTGAAGCTTTCTTT. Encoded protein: CASSQASQGTTEAFF.